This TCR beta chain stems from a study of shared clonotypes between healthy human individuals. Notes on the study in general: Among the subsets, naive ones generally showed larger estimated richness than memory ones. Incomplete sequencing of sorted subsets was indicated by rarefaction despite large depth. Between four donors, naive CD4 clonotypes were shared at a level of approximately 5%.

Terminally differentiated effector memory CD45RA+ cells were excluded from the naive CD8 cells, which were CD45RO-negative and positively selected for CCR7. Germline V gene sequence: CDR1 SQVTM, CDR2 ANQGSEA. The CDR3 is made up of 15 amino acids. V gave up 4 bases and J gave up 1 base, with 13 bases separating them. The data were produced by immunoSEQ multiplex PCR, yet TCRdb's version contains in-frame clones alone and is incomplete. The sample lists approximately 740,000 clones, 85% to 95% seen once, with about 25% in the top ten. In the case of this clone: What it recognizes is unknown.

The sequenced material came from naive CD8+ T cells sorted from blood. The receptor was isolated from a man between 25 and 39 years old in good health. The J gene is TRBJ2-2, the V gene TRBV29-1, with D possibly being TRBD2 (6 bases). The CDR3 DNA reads TGCAGCGTTGCCGAAGCGGGCCGGAACACCGGGGAGCTGTTTTTT. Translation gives CSVAEAGRNTGELFF.